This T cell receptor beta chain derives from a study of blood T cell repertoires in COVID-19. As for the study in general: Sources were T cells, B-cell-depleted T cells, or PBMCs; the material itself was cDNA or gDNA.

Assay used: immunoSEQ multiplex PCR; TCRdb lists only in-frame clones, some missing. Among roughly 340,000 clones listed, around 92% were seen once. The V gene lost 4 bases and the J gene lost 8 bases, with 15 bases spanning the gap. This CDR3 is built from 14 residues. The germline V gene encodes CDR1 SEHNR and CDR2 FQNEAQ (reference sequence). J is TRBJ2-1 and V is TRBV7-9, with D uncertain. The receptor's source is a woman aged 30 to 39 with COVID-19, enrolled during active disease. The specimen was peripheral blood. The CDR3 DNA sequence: TGTGCCAGCAGCTCGATTGAGATCTTCGATGAGCAGTTCTTC. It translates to CASSSIEIFDEQFF.